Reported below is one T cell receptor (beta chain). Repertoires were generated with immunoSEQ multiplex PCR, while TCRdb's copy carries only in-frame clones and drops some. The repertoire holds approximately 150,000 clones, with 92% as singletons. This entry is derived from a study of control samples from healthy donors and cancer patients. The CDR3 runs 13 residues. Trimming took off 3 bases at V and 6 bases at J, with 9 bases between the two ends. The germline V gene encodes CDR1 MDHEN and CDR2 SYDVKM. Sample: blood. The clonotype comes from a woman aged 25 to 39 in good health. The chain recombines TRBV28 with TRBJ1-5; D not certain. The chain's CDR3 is CASSFVEGQPQHF. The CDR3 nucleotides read TGTGCCAGCAGTTTCGTGGAGGGTCAGCCCCAGCATTTT.